This paragraph reports one T cell receptor beta chain. The antigen remains unidentified. The repertoire was sequenced with immunoSEQ multiplex PCR; TCRdb's copy has only in-frame clones and lacks some. The sample gives tens of thousands of clones, 80% to 90% of which show up once; roughly 0.95% is in the top ten. The CDR3 has 14 amino acids. Germline V gene sequence: CDR1 SGDLS, CDR2 YYNGEE. Losses at the gene ends were 6 bases for V and 5 bases for J; bases not matched to a gene: 4. The data were obtained in a study of OX40 agonist ivuxolimab in advanced cancers. Overall study: Partial response was recorded in three patients: one hepatocellular carcinoma and two cutaneous melanoma cases. Study-wide findings and caveats: Among T cells, CD8+ cells averaged more expanded clones than CD4+ cells. CD4+ and CD8+ blood T cells expanded clonally by week 6 at 0.1 to 3.0 mg/kg.

Sequencing used CD4+ or CD8+ T cells sorted from blood, obtained in a trial of the OX40 agonist ivuxolimab. This clonotype originated in an adult with an advanced solid tumor such as melanoma, head and neck, liver or kidney cancer. The chain employs TRBV9 and TRBJ2-2; 10 bases match TRBD1. This CDR3 is CASTGTGVTGELFF. The CDR3, as DNA: TGTGCCAGCACGGGGACAGGGGTGACCGGGGAGCTGTTTTTT.